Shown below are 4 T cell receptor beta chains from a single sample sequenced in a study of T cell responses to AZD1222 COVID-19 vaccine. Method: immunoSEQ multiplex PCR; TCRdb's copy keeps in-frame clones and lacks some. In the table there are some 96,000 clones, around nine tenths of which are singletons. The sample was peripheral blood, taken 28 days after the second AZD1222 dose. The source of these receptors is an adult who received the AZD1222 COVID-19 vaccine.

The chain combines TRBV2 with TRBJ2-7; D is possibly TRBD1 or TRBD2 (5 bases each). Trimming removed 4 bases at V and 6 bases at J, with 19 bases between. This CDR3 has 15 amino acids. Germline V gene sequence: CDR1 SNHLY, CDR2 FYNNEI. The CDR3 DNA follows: TGTGCCAGCAGTGTCACAGGAGGCCTCATCGGCGAGCAGTACTTC. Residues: CASSVTGGLIGEQYF.

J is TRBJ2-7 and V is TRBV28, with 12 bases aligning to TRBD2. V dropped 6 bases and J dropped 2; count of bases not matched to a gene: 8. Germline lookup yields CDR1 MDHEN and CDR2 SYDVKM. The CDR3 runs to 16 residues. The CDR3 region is CASSKPLAGGTYEQYF. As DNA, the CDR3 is TGTGCCAGCAGCAAACCCCTAGCGGGAGGGACCTACGAGCAGTACTTC.

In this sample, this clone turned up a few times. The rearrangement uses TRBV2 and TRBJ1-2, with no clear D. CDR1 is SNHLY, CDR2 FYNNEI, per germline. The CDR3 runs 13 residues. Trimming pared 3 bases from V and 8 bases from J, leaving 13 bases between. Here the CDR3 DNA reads TGTGCCAGCAGTGATCTGGGTGTCGGCGGCTACACCTTC. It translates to CASSDLGVGGYTF.

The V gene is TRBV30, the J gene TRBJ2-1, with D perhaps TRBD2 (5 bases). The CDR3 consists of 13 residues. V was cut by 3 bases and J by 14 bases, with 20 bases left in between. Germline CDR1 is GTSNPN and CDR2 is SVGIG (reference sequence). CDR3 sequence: CAWRTLAASQEFF. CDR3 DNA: TGTGCCTGGAGAACCCTGGCGGCTAGCCAGGAGTTCTTC.